This T cell receptor beta chain is from a study of beta chain features in type 1 diabetes. Staining for CD45RO/CCR7/CD25/CD127/CD95/CD27 allowed sorting of CD4+ naive, central memory, regulatory and stem cell-like memory cells. The whole isolated RNA underwent reverse transcription, so sequencing captured expressed TCRB transcripts. Profiled with immunoSEQ multiplex PCR; TCRdb holds only in-frame clones, not every one. The table has more than 95,000 clones, roughly 17% seen once. This clone was counted only a few times. Antigen: not known. Trimming took off 1 base at V and 4 bases at J, with 14 bases between the two ends. CDR3 length: 15 residues. In germline, CDR1 is SGDLS, CDR2 YYNGEE. Regarding the study as a whole: Among all four CD4+ subsets, Type 1 diabetes patients had TCRB CDR3s that were moderately but significantly shorter.

The chain employs TRBV9 and TRBJ1-2; weak D call: TRBD1 (5 bases). This clonotype was obtained from a man aged 18-30 years with type 1 diabetes. The sample taken for sequencing was central memory CD4+ T cells from blood. CDR3 nucleotide sequence: TGTGCCAGCAGCGTATCTGCAACAGGAGTCTATGGCTACACCTTC. Amino acids: CASSVSATGVYGYTF.